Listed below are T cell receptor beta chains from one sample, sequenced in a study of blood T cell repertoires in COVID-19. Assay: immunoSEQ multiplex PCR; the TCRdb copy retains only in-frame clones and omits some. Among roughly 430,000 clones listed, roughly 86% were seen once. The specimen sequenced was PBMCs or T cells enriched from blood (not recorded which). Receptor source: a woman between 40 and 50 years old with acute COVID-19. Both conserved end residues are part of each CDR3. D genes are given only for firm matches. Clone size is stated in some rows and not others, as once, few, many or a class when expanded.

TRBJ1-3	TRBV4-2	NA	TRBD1	CASSLGTGDTIYF	TGTGCCAGCAGCCTTGGGACAGGCGACACCATATATTTT
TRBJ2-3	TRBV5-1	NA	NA	CASSLASPDTQYF	TGCGCCAGCAGCTTGGCGTCTCCAGATACGCAGTATTTT
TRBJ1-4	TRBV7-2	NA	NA	CASSWSTGSGEKLFF	TGTGCCAGCAGCTGGAGTACAGGGTCCGGCGAAAAACTGTTTTTT
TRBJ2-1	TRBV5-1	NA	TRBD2	CASSLVGGAEHNEQFF	TGCGCCAGCAGCTTGGTCGGGGGGGCCGAACACAATGAGCAGTTCTTC
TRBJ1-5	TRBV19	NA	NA	CASNSGTGYSNQPQHF	TGTGCCAGTAACAGCGGGACGGGGTATAGCAATCAGCCCCAGCATTTT
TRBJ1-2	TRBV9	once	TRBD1	CASSVDGGGGRRGYTF	TGTGCCAGCAGCGTAGATGGAGGGGGCGGGCGAAGGGGCTACACCTTC
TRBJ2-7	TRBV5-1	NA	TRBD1	CASSLRQGLSYEQYF	TGCGCCAGCAGCTTAAGACAGGGCTTATCCTACGAGCAGTACTTC
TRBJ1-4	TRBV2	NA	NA	CASREEQGLREKLFF	TGTGCCAGCAGGGAAGAACAGGGTCTCCGGGAAAAACTGTTTTTT
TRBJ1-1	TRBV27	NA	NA	CASSFFSRGNTEAFF	TGTGCCAGCAGTTTTTTTTCCAGGGGGAACACTGAAGCTTTCTTT
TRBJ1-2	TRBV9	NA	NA	CASSVDRYGYTF	TGTGCCAGCAGCGTAGATCGCTATGGCTACACCTTC
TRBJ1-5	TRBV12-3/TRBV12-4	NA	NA	CASSWDNNQPQHF	TGTGCCAGCAGTTGGGACAACAATCAGCCCCAGCATTTT
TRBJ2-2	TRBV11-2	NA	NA	CASSRALGGGELFF	TGTGCCAGCAGCCGGGCTTTGGGGGGTGGGGAGCTGTTTTTT
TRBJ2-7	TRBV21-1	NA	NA	CASRSSGGGFEQYF	TGTGCCAGCCGGTCTTCAGGGGGCGGCTTCGAGCAGTACTTC